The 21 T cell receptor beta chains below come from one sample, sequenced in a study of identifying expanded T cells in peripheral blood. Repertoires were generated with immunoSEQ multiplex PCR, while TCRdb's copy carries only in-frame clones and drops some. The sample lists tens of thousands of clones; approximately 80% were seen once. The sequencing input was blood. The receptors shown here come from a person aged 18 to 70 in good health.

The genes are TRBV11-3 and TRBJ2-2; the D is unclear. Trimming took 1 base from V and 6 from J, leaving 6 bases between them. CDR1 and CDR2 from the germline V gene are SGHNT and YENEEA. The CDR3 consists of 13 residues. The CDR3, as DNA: TGTGCCAGCAGCTTAGGCCGGGCCGGGGAGCTGTTTTTT. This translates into CASSLGRAGELFF.

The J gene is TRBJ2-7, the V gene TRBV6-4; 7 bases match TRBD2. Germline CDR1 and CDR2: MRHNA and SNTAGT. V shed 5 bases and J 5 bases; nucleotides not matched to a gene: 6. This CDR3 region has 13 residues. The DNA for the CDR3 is TGTGCCAGCAGTCCCCCACTAGCGCACGAGCAGTACTTC. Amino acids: CASSPPLAHEQYF.

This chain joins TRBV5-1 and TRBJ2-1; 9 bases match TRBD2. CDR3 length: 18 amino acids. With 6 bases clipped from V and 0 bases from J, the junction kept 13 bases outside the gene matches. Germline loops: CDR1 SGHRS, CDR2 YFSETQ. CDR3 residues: CASTMKSSGVSSYNEQFF. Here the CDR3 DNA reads TGCGCCAGCACCATGAAGTCTAGCGGGGTTAGCTCCTACAATGAGCAGTTCTTC. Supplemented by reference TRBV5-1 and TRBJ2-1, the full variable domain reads KAGVTQTPRYLIKTRGQQVTLSCSPISGHRSVSWYQQTPGQGLQFLFEYFSETQRNKGNFPGRFSGRQFSNSRSEMNVSTLELGDSALYLCASTMKSSGVSSYNEQFFGPGTRLTVL.

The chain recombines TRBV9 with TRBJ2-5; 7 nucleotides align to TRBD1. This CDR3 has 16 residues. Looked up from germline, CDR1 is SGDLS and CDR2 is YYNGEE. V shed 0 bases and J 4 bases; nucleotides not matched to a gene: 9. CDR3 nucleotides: TGTGCCAGCAGCGTAGCAGGGGTGGGACAGCTAGAGACCCAGTACTTC. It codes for CASSVAGVGQLETQYF.

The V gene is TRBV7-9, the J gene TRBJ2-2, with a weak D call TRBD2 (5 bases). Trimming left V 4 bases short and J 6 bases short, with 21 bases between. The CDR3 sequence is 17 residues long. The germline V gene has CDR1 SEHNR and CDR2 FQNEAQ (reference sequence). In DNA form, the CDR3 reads TGTGCCAGCAGCTACCGAGAGGGCATCTCGCGGGCCGGGGAGCTGTTTTTT. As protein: CASSYREGISRAGELFF.

Here the CDR3 reads CAWRSRDRGSSPLHF. The CDR3 region has the DNA TGTGCCTGGAGATCCCGGGACAGGGGTTCCTCACCCCTCCACTTT. This chain connects TRBV30 to TRBJ1-6; 10 bases agree with TRBD1. This CDR3 has 15 amino acids. After removal of 3 bases from V and 10 bases from J, the junction contained 9 bases not matched to a gene. The germline V gene encodes CDR1 GTSNPN and CDR2 SVGIG (reference sequence).

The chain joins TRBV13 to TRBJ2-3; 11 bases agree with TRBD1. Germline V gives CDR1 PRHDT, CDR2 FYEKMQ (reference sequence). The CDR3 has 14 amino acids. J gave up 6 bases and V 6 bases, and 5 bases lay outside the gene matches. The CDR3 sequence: CASSPGTGGDTQYF. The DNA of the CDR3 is TGTGCCAGCAGTCCCGGGACAGGGGGGGATACGCAGTATTTT.

The CDR3 protein is CASSLGQNHYEQYF. The CDR3 region has the DNA TGTGCCAGCAGCTTAGGACAGAACCATTACGAGCAGTACTTC. The chain combines TRBV7-9 with TRBJ2-7; weak D call: TRBD1 (5 bases). The CDR3 runs 14 residues. CDR1 SEHNR and CDR2 FQNEAQ come from the germline V gene (reference sequence). Trimming shortened V by 1 base and J by 4 bases, and 11 bases separated the two germline ends.

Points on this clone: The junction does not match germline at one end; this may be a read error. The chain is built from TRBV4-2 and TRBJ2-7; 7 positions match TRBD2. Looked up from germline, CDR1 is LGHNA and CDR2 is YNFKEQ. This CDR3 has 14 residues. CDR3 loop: CASNQDGGDYEQYF. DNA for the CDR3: TGTGCCAGCAACCAAGATGGGGGGGACTACGAGCAGTACTTC.

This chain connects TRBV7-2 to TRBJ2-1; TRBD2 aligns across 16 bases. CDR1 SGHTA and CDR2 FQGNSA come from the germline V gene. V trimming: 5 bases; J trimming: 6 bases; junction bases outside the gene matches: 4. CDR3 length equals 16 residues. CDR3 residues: CASSRGTSGRANEQFF. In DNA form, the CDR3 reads TGTGCCAGCAGCCGCGGGACTAGCGGGAGGGCCAATGAGCAGTTCTTC.

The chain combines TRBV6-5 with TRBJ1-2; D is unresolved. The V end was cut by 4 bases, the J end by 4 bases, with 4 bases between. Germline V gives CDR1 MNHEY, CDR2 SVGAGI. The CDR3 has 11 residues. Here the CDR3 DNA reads TGTGCCAGCAGTTCTAGCTATGGCTACACCTTC. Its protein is CASSSSYGYTF.

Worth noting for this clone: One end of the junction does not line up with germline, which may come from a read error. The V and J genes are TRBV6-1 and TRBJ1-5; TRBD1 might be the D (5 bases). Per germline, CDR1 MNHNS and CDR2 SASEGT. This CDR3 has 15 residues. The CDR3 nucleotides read TGTACCAGCAGTGAAGGGTCAGGGATGAATCAGCCCCAGCATTTT. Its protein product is CTSSEGSGMNQPQHF.

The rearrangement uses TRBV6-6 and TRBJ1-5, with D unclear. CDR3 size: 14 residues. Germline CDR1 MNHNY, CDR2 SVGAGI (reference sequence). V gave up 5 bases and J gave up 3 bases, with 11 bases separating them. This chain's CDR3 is CASSPDGLNQPQHF. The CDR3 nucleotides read TGTGCCAGCAGTCCAGACGGCCTCAATCAGCCCCAGCATTTT.

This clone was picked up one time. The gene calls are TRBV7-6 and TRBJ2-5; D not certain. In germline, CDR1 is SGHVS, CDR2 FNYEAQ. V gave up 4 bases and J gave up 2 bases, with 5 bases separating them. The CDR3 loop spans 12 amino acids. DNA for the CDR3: TGTGCCAGCAGCTCCAGGCAAGAGACCCAGTACTTC. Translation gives CASSSRQETQYF.

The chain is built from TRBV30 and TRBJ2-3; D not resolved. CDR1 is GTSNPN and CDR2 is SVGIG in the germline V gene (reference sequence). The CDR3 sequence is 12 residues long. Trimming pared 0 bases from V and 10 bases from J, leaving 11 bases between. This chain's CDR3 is CAWSVNRDAQYF. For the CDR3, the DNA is TGTGCCTGGAGTGTTAATAGGGATGCGCAGTATTTT. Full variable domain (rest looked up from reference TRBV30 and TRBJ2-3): SQTIHQWPATLVQPVGSPLSLECTVEGTSNPNLYWYRQAAGRGLQLLFYSVGIGQISSEVPQNLSASRPQDRQFILSSKKLLLSDSGFYLCAWSVNRDAQYFGPGTRLTVL.

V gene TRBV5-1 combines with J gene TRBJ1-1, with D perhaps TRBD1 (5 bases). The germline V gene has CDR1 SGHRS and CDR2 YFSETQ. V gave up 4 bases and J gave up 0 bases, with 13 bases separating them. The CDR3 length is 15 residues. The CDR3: CASSPVGELNTEAFF. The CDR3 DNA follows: TGCGCCAGCAGCCCGGTAGGGGAATTGAACACTGAAGCTTTCTTT. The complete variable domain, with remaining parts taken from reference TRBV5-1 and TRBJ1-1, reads KAGVTQTPRYLIKTRGQQVTLSCSPISGHRSVSWYQQTPGQGLQFLFEYFSETQRNKGNFPGRFSGRQFSNSRSEMNVSTLELGDSALYLCASSPVGELNTEAFFGQGTRLTVV.

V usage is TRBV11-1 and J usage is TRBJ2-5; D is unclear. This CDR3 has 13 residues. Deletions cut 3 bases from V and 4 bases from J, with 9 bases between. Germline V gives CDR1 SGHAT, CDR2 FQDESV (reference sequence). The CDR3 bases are TGTGCCAGCAGCTTGAGCCTAGGAGAGACCCAGTACTTC. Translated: CASSLSLGETQYF.

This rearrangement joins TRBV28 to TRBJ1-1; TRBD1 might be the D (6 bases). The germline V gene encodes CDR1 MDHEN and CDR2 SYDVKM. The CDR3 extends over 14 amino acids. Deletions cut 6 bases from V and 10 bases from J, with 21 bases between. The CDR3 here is CASSTDGTRGTAFF. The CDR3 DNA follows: TGTGCCAGCAGCACCGACGGGACAAGGGGGACAGCTTTCTTT.

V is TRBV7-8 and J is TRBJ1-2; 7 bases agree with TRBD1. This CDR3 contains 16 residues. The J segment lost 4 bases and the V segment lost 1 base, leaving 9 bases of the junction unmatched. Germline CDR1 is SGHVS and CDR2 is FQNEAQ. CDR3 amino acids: CASSLDPGQSFYGYTF. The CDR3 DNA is TGTGCCAGCAGCTTAGACCCGGGACAGAGTTTCTATGGCTACACCTTC.

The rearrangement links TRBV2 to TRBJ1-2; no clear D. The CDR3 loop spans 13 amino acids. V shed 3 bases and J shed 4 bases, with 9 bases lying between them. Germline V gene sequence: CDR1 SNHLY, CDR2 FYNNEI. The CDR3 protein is CASSDTVSYGYTF. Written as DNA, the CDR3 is TGTGCCAGCAGTGATACAGTCTCCTATGGCTACACCTTC. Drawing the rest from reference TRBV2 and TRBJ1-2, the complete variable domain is EPEVTQTPSHQVTQMGQEVILRCVPISNHLYFYWYRQILGQKVEFLVSFYNNEISEKSEIFDDQFSVERPDGSNFTLKIRSTKLEDSAMYFCASSDTVSYGYTFGSGTRLTVV.

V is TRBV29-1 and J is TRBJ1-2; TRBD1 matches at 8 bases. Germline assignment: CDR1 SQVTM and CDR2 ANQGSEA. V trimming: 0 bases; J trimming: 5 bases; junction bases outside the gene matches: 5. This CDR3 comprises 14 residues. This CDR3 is CSVEDRDRGYGYTF. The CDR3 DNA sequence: TGCAGCGTTGAAGATCGCGACAGGGGATATGGCTACACCTTC.